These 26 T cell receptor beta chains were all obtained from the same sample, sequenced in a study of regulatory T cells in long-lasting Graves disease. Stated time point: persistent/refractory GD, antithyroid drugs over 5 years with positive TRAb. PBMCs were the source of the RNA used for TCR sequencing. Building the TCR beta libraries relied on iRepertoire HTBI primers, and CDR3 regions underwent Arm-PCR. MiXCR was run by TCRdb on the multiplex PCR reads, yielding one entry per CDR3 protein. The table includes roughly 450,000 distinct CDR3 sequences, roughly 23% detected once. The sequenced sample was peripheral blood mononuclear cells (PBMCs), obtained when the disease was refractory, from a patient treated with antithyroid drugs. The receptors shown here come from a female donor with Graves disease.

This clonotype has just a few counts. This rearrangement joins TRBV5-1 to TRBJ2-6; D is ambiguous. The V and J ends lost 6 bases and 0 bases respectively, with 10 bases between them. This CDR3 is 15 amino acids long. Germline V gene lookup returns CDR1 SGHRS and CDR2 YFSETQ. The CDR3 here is CASTPTGSGANVLTF. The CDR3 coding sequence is TGCGCCAGCACCCCCACGGGCTCTGGGGCCAACGTCCTGACTTTC.

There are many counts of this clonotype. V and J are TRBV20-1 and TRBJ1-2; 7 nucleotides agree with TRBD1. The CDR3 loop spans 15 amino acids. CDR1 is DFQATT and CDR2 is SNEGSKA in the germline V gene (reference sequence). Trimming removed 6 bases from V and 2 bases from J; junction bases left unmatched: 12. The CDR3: CSAPNLGQPNYGYTF. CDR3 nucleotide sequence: TGCAGTGCCCCGAACTTGGGACAGCCCAACTATGGCTACACCTTC.

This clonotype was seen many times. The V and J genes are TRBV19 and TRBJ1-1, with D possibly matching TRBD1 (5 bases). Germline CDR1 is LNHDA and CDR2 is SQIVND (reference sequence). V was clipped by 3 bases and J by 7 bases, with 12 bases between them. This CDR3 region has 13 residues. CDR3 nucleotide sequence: TGTGCCAGTAGTATTAGAGGGGATGATGAAGCTTTCTTT. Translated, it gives CASSIRGDDEAFF.

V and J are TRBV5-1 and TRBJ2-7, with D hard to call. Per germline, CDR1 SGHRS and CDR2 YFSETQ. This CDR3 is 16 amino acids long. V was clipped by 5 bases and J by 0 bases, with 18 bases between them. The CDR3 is CASRGNTASSSYEQYF. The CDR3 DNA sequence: TGCGCCAGCAGGGGGAACACGGCTTCGAGCTCCTACGAGCAGTACTTC.

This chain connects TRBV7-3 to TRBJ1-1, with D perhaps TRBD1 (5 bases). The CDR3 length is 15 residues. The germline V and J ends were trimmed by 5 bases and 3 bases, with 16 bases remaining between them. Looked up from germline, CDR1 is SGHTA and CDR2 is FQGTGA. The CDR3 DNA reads TGTGCCAGCAGCACCGGGACCGGAGGAGACACTGAAGCTTTCTTT. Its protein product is CASSTGTGGDTEAFF.

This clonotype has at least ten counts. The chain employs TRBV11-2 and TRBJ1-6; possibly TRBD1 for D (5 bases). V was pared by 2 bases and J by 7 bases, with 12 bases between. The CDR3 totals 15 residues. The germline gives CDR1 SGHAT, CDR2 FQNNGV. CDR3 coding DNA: TGTGCCAGCAGCTTAATACGGGGCCGGAATTCACCCCTCCACTTT. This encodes CASSLIRGRNSPLHF.

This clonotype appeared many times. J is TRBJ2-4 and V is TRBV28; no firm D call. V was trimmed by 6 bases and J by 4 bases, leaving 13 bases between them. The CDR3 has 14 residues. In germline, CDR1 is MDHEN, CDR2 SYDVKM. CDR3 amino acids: CASSPIPPKNIQYF. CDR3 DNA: TGTGCCAGCAGCCCAATACCTCCAAAAAACATTCAGTACTTC.

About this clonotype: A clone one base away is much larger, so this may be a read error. The CDR3 sequence is CAGSEPGTDAYEQYF. For the CDR3, the DNA is TGTGCCGGCAGCGAACCCGGGACAGATGCCTACGAGCAGTACTTC. This chain uses TRBV7-2 with TRBJ2-7; 7 positions agree with TRBD1. Germline lookup yields CDR1 SGHTA and CDR2 FQGNSA. The CDR3 has 15 residues.

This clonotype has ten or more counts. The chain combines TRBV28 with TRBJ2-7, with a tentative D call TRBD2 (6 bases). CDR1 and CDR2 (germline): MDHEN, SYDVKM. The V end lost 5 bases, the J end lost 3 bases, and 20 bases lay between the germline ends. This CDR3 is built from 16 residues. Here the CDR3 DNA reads TGTGCCAGCAGTGATGCCCAGGCTAGCGCGAGCTACGAGCAGTACTTC. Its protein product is CASSDAQASASYEQYF.

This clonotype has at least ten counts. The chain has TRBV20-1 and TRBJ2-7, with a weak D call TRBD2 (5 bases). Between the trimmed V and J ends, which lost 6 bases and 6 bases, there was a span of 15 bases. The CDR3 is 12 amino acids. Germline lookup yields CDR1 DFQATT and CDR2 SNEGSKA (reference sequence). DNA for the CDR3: TGCAGTGCCTACGTGCTCACTAGCGAGCAGTACTTC. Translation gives CSAYVLTSEQYF.

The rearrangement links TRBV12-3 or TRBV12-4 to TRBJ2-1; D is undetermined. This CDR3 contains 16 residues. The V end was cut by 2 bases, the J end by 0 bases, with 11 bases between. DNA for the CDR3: TGTGCCAGCAGTTTACTCAGGCTGAGCTCCTACAATGAGCAGTTCTTC. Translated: CASSLLRLSSYNEQFF.

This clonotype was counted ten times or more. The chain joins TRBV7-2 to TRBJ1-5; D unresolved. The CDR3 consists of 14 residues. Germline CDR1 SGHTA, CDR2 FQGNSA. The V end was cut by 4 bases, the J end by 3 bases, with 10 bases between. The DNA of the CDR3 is TGTGCCAGCAGCTCCGGCCAGGTCAATCAGCCCCAGCATTTT. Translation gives CASSSGQVNQPQHF.

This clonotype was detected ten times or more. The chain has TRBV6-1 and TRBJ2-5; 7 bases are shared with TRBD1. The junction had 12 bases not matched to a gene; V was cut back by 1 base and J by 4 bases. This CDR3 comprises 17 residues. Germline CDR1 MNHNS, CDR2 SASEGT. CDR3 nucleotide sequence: TGTGCCAGCAGTGAAGAGGTTGTGACAGGGTTTCGAGAGACCCAGTACTTC. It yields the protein CASSEEVVTGFRETQYF.

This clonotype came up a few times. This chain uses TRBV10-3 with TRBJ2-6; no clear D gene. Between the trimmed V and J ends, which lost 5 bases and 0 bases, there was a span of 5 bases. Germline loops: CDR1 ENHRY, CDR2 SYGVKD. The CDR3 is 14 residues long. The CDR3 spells CAISPVSGANVLTF. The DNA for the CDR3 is TGTGCCATCAGTCCGGTCTCTGGGGCCAACGTCCTGACTTTC.

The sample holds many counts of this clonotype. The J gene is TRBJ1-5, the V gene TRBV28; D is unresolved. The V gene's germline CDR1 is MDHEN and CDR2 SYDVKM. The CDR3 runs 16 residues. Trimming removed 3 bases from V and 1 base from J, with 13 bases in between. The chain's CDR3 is CASSLAVVWSNQPQHF. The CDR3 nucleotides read TGTGCCAGCAGTTTGGCGGTGGTTTGGAGCAATCAGCCCCAGCATTTT.

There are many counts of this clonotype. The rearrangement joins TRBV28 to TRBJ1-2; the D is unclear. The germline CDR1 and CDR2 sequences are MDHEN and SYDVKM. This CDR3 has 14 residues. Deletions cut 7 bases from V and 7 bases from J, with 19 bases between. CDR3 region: CASTPSLGIGGYTF. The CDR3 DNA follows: TGTGCCAGCACCCCGAGTTTGGGGATCGGTGGCTACACCTTC.

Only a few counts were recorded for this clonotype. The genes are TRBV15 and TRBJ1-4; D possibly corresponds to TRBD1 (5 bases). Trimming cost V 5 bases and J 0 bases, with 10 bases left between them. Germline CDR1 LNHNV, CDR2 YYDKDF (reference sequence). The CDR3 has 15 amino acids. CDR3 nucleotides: TGTGCCACCAGCGGGGGACGCCCAACTAATGAAAAACTGTTTTTT. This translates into CATSGGRPTNEKLFF.

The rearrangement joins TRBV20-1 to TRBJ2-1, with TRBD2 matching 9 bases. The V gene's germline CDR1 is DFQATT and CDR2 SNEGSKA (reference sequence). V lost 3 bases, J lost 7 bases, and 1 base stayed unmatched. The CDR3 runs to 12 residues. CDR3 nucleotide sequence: TGCAGTGCTAGTAGCGGGAGTAATGAGCAGTTCTTC. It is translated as CSASSGSNEQFF.

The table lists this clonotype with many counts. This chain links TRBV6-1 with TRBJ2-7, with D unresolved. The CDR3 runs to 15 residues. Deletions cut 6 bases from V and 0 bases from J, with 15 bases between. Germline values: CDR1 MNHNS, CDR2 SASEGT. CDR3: CASSKHRESSYEQYF. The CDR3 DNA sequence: TGTGCCAGCAGCAAACATAGAGAAAGCTCCTACGAGCAGTACTTC.

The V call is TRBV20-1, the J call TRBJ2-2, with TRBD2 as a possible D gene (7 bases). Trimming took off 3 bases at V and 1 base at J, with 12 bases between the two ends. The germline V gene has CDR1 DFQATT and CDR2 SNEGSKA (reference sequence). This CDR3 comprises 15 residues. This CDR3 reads CSASLRGLNTGELFF. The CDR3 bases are TGCAGTGCTAGTTTGCGGGGGCTGAACACCGGGGAGCTGTTTTTT.

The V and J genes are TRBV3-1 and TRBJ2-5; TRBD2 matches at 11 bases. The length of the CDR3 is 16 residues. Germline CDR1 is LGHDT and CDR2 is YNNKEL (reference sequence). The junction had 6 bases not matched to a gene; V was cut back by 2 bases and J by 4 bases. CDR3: CASSQKIAGGIETQYF. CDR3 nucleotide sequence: TGTGCCAGCAGCCAAAAAATAGCGGGGGGGATAGAGACCCAGTACTTC.

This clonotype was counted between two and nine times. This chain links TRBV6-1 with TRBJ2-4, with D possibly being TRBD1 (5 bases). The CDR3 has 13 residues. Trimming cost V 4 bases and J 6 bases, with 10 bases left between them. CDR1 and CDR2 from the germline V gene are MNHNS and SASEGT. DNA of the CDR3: TGTGCCAGCAGTGCCGGTAGGGGAAACATTCAGTACTTC. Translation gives CASSAGRGNIQYF.

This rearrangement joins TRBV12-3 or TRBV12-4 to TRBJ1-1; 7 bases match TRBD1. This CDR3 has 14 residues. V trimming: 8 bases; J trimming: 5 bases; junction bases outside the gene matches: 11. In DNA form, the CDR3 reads TGTGCCAGCCTTCGGGGGGCAGGGGGGACTGAAGCTTTCTTT. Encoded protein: CASLRGAGGTEAFF.

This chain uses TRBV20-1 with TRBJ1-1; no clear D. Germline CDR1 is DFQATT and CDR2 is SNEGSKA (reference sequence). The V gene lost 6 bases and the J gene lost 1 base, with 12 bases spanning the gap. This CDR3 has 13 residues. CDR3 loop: CSAPLAGNTEAFF. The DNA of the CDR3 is TGCAGTGCCCCCCTCGCAGGGAACACTGAAGCTTTCTTT.

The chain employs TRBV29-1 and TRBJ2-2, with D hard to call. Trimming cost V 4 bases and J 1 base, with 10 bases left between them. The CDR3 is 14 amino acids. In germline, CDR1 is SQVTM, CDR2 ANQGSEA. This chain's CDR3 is CSVGPPQNTGELFF. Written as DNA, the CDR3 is TGCAGCGTTGGCCCCCCGCAGAACACCGGGGAGCTGTTTTTT.

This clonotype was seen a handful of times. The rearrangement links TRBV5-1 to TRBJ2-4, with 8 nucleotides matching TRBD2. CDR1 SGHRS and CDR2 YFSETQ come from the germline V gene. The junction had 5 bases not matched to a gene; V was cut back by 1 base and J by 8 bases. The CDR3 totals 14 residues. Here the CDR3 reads CASSLPGGLDIQYF. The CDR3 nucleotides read TGCGCCAGCAGCTTGCCGGGAGGGCTGGACATTCAGTACTTC.